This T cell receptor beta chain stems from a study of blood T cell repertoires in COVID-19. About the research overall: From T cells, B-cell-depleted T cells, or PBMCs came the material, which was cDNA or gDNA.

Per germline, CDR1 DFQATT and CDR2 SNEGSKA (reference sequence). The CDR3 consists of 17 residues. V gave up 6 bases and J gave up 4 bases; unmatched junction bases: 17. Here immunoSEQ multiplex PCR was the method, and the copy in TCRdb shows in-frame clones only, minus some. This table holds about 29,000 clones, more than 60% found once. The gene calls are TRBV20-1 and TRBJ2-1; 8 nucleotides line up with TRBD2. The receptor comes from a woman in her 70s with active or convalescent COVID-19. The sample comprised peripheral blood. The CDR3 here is CSASPPFSSGLYNEQFF. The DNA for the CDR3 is TGCAGTGCAAGTCCCCCTTTCTCTAGCGGGCTTTACAATGAGCAGTTCTTC.